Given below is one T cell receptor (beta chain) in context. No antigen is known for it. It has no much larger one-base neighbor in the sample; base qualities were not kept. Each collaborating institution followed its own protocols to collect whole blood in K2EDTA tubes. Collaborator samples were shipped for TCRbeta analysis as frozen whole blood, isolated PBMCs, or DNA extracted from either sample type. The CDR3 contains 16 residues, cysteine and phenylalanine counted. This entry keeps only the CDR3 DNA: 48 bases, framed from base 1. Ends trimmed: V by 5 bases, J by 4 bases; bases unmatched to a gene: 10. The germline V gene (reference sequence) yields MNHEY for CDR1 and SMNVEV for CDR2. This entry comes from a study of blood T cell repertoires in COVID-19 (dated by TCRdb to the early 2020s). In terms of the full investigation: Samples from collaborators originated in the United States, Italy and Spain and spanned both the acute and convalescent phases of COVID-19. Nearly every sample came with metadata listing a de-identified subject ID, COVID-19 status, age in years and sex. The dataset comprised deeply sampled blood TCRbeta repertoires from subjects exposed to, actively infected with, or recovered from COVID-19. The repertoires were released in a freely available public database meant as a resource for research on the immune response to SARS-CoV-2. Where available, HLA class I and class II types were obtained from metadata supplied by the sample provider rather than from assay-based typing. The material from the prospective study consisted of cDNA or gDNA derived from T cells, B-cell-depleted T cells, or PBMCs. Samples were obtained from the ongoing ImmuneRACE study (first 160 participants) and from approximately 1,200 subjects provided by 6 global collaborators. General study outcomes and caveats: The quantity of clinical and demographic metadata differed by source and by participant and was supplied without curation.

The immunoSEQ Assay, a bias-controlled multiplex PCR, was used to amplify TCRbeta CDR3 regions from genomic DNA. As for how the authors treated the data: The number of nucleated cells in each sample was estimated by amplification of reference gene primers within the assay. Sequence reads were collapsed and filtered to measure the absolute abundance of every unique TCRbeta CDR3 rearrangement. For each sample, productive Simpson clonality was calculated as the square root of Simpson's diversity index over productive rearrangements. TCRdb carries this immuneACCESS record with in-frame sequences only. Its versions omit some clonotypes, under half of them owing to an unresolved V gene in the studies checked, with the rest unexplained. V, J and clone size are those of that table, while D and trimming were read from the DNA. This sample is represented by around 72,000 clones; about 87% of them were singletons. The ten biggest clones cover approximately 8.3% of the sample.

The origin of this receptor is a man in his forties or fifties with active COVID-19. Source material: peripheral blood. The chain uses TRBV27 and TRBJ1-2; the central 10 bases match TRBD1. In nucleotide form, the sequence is TGTGCCAGCAGTCCCAGACGACAGGGGGCGAGCTATGGCTACACCTTC. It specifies CASSPRRQGASYGYTF.